Following are 26 T cell receptor beta chains from one sample sequenced in a study of long-term antiretroviral therapy in people with HIV. Runs used v3.0 of the immunoSEQ assay and were done at survey level. Here immunoSEQ multiplex PCR was the method, and the copy in TCRdb shows in-frame clones only, minus some. The table includes about 30,000 clones, about 88% detected once. Sample: unsorted PBMCs, taken 2 years after starting antiretroviral therapy. The origin of the receptors is a man aged 50-60 years with HIV.

In DNA, the CDR3 is TGTGCCAGCAGTCTCCAGGCAAATACAGATACGCAGTATTTT. It encodes CASSLQANTDTQYF. This chain links TRBV28 with TRBJ2-3; no clear D. CDR1 is MDHEN, CDR2 SYDVKM, per germline. Deletions cut 5 bases from V and 3 bases from J, with 12 bases between. The CDR3 has 14 residues.

The J gene is TRBJ2-5, the V gene TRBV9; 7 bases map to TRBD2. The CDR3 spans 13 residues. Germline V gene sequence: CDR1 SGDLS, CDR2 YYNGEE. The trim removed 1 base at V and 3 bases at J, leaving 0 bases unmatched. CDR3 residues: CASSVSGEETQYF. The DNA of the CDR3 is TGTGCCAGCAGCGTAAGCGGGGAAGAGACCCAGTACTTC. Full variable domain (remainder filled in from reference TRBV9 and TRBJ2-5): DSGVTQTPKHLITATGQRVTLRCSPRSGDLSVYWYQQSLDQGLQFLIQYYNGEERAKGNILERFSAQQFPDLHSELNLSSLELGDSALYFCASSVSGEETQYFGPGTRLLVL.

The chain carries TRBV18 and TRBJ2-2; no firm D call. V was shortened by 3 bases and J by 2 bases, with 13 bases between the two germline ends. This CDR3 spans 16 amino acids. Germline V lookup: CDR1 KGHSH, CDR2 LQKENI. The CDR3 loop reads CASSPPRMGNTGELFF. The CDR3, as DNA: TGTGCCAGCTCACCCCCCAGGATGGGAAACACCGGGGAGCTGTTTTTT.

V and J are TRBV11-2 and TRBJ1-4, with 8 positions matching TRBD1. V shed 7 bases, J shed 8 bases, and the junction held 9 bases outside the gene matches. From germline, CDR1 is SGHAT and CDR2 FQNNGV. CDR3 length: 14 amino acids. DNA of the CDR3: TGTGCCAGCACTCCAGGACAGGGAGGAGAAAAACTGTTTTTT. Protein: CASTPGQGGEKLFF.

As for this clone: Mismatch with germline at one junction end may stem from a read error. V and J are TRBV28 and TRBJ1-1, with TRBD1 as a possible D gene (5 bases). The CDR3 loop spans 14 amino acids. Germline V gene data show CDR1 as MDHEN and CDR2 as SYDVKM. The CDR3 nucleotides read TGTGCTAGCACGGGGAGCGGGGGGGACACTGAAGCTTTCTTT. Translation: CASTGSGGDTEAFF.

Here the CDR3 reads CAWMSVSGNTIYF. The CDR3 DNA reads as TGTGCCTGGATGTCGGTGTCTGGAAACACCATATATTTT. The chain joins TRBV30 to TRBJ1-3; D remains unclear. The CDR3 contains 13 residues. Per the germline V gene, CDR1 is GTSNPN and CDR2 is SVGIG (reference sequence). V was pared by 4 bases and J by 1 base, with 8 bases between.

The chain is built from TRBV9 and TRBJ1-2, with D possibly being TRBD1 (5 bases). The CDR3 has 15 amino acids. V was cut by 6 bases and J by 4 bases, with 19 bases left in between. Germline assignment: CDR1 SGDLS and CDR2 YYNGEE. This chain's CDR3 is CASTPPRGEGYGYTF. The CDR3 DNA is TGTGCCAGCACACCTCCCCGAGGGGAAGGCTATGGCTACACCTTC. Full variable domain (missing parts from reference TRBV9 and TRBJ1-2): DSGVTQTPKHLITATGQRVTLRCSPRSGDLSVYWYQQSLDQGLQFLIQYYNGEERAKGNILERFSAQQFPDLHSELNLSSLELGDSALYFCASTPPRGEGYGYTFGSGTRLTVV.

The chain has TRBV19 and TRBJ1-3; D unresolved. CDR1 and CDR2 (germline): LNHDA, SQIVND (reference sequence). This CDR3 has 16 residues. Trimming pared 4 bases from V and 0 bases from J, leaving 13 bases between. The CDR3 here is CASSTFGSLSGNTIYF. CDR3 in DNA: TGTGCCAGTAGTACGTTTGGCAGCCTCTCTGGAAACACCATATATTTT.

The chain has TRBV19 and TRBJ2-1, with 11 bases matching TRBD2. Germline V gene lookup returns CDR1 LNHDA and CDR2 SQIVND (reference sequence). The J segment lost 2 bases and the V segment lost 5 bases, leaving 5 bases of the junction unmatched. The CDR3 covers 16 residues. The CDR3 nucleotides read TGTGCCAGTAGTTTTACTAGCGGGGGCGCCTACAATGAGCAGTTCTTC. Its protein is CASSFTSGGAYNEQFF.

This clone was seen just once. The genes are TRBV10-2 and TRBJ2-2; D unresolved. V was cut by 2 bases and J by 6 bases, with 10 bases left in between. Germline loops: CDR1 WSHSY, CDR2 SAAADI. The CDR3 length is 14 residues. CDR3 DNA sequence: TGCGCCAGCAGTGAGCGCGGACGATCCGGGGAGCTGTTTTTT. Protein: CASSERGRSGELFF.

The chain carries TRBV19 and TRBJ2-1; weak D call: TRBD1 (6 bases). Germline CDR1 reads LNHDA; CDR2 reads SQIVND (reference sequence). The CDR3 consists of 15 residues. Trimming cost V 4 bases and J 6 bases, with 16 bases left between them. CDR3 DNA: TGTGCCAGTAGTACCAACAGGGAAATCGTCAATGAGCAGTTCTTC. Protein product: CASSTNREIVNEQFF.

The CDR3 reads CASSPYSQNSRFF. In DNA, the CDR3 is TGTGCCAGCAGCCCTTACTCCCAGAATAGTAGGTTCTTC. The chain uses TRBV27 and TRBJ2-1, with D uncertain. The germline gives CDR1 MNHEY, CDR2 SMNVEV (reference sequence). The CDR3 runs 13 residues. V lost 6 bases to trimming and J lost 15 bases, with 21 bases between them.

The J gene is TRBJ1-2, the V gene TRBV4-1, with 12 bases lining up with TRBD1. Germline V gene lookup returns CDR1 MGHRA and CDR2 YSYEKL. There are 14 residues in the CDR3. V was pared by 3 bases and J by 6 bases, with 2 bases of the junction left unmatched. The CDR3 spells CASSQGQGADGYTF. CDR3 DNA sequence: TGCGCCAGCAGCCAGGGACAGGGGGCCGATGGCTACACCTTC.

The chain employs TRBV28 and TRBJ1-5; no reliable D call. CDR1 is MDHEN and CDR2 is SYDVKM in the germline V gene. Between the trimmed V and J ends, which lost 2 bases and 10 bases, there was a span of 18 bases. The CDR3 totals 15 residues. The CDR3 loop reads CASSLASGPGRPQHF. CDR3 nucleotide sequence: TGTGCCAGCAGTTTAGCCTCTGGCCCCGGGAGACCCCAGCATTTT.

This chain uses TRBV10-3 with TRBJ2-7, with unresolved D. This CDR3 region has 13 residues. Germline V CDR1 and CDR2: ENHRY, SYGVKD. Trimming removed 3 bases from V and 1 base from J, with 7 bases in between. CDR3 sequence: CAISDGSSYEQYF. The CDR3 DNA sequence: TGTGCCATCAGTGACGGCAGTTCCTACGAGCAGTACTTC.

This chain joins TRBV28 and TRBJ2-7; a weak D match, TRBD1 (6 bases). The CDR3 loop spans 15 amino acids. Germline loops: CDR1 MDHEN, CDR2 SYDVKM. V lost 10 bases and J lost 3, with 22 bases in between. The CDR3 DNA follows: TGTGCCACCGCCCGCCCTGGGACACCTAACTACGAGCAGTACTTC. Protein sequence: CATARPGTPNYEQYF.

The chain employs TRBV18 and TRBJ2-3, with a possible D match to TRBD1 (5 bases). The V end was cut by 2 bases, the J end by 0 bases, with 6 bases between. This CDR3 spans 14 amino acids. The germline gives CDR1 KGHSH, CDR2 LQKENI. The CDR3 coding sequence is TGTGCCAGCTCACCAGACAGAAGCACAGATACGCAGTATTTT. Residues: CASSPDRSTDTQYF.

J is TRBJ1-2 and V is TRBV28; D is uncertain. Trimming stripped 8 bases from V and 7 bases from J, with 20 bases between. The CDR3 spans 14 residues. Germline V gene sequence: CDR1 MDHEN, CDR2 SYDVKM. CDR3 sequence: CASSTGLALSGYTF. CDR3 coding DNA: TGTGCCAGCTCGACGGGCCTGGCCCTCTCTGGCTACACCTTC.

The V call is TRBV10-2, the J call TRBJ2-1; 9 nucleotides align to TRBD2. V trimming: 3 bases; J trimming: 9 bases; junction bases outside the gene matches: 3. The germline gives CDR1 WSHSY, CDR2 SAAADI. This CDR3 is built from 13 residues. This chain's CDR3 is CASSEAGGREQFF. The CDR3 nucleotides read TGCGCCAGCAGTGAAGCGGGAGGCCGTGAGCAGTTCTTC.

V usage is TRBV5-1 and J usage is TRBJ1-1; 7 nucleotides agree with TRBD1. V shed 4 bases, J shed 8 bases, and the junction held 11 bases outside the gene matches. CDR3 length: 14 amino acids. Germline assignment: CDR1 SGHRS and CDR2 YFSETQ. The DNA for the CDR3 is TGCGCCAGCAGCACGGGACAGCCGCTCCCCGAAGCTTTCTTT. Residues: CASSTGQPLPEAFF.

The chain recombines TRBV4-3 with TRBJ2-3, with 9 bases aligning to TRBD2. J was trimmed by 1 base and V by 5 bases; bases with no gene match: 7. Germline V gene data show CDR1 as LGHNA and CDR2 as YSLEER. The CDR3 runs to 16 residues. The CDR3 sequence: CASSARLAGGTDTQYF. CDR3 sequence (DNA): TGCGCCAGCAGCGCCCGCTTAGCGGGGGGCACAGATACGCAGTATTTT.

J is TRBJ2-3 and V is TRBV5-1, with 8 positions matching TRBD1. The germline V gene encodes CDR1 SGHRS and CDR2 YFSETQ. The CDR3 totals 14 residues. Trimming took 2 bases from V and 5 from J; bases not matched to a gene: 4. CDR3 in amino acids: CASSFGTGRDTQYF. Written as DNA, the CDR3 is TGCGCCAGCAGCTTCGGGACAGGTAGAGATACGCAGTATTTT.

The V call is TRBV18, the J call TRBJ1-3; no clear D gene. This CDR3 region has 16 residues. Germline CDR1 and CDR2: KGHSH and LQKENI. Between the trimmed V and J ends, which lost 6 bases and 0 bases, there was a span of 15 bases. CDR3 loop: CASSPRADFSGNTIYF. DNA of the CDR3: TGTGCCAGCTCCCCGCGGGCGGATTTCTCTGGAAACACCATATATTTT.

The chain links TRBV11-3 to TRBJ2-3; 14 nucleotides agree with TRBD2. The germline gives CDR1 SGHNT, CDR2 YENEEA. With 5 bases clipped from V and 5 bases from J, the junction kept 6 bases outside the gene matches. The CDR3 loop spans 16 amino acids. The CDR3 nucleotides are TGTGCCAGCAGCCCGGGACTAGCGGGAGTAGGAGATACGCAGTATTTT. Protein product: CASSPGLAGVGDTQYF.

The chain is built from TRBV7-9 and TRBJ1-1, with 9 bases that match TRBD1. J gave up 1 base and V 0 bases, and 3 bases lay outside the gene matches. Looked up from germline, CDR1 is SEHNR and CDR2 is FQNEAQ (reference sequence). The CDR3 extends over 16 amino acids. The CDR3 reads CASSLAGQGTNTEAFF. The DNA of the CDR3 is TGTGCCAGCAGCTTAGCGGGACAGGGTACGAACACTGAAGCTTTCTTT.

The chain has TRBV4-3 and TRBJ2-1, with TRBD2 matching over 11 bases. This CDR3 spans 18 amino acids. After removal of 0 bases from V and 8 bases from J, the junction contained 12 bases not matched to a gene. The V gene's germline CDR1 is LGHNA and CDR2 YSLEER. This chain's CDR3 is CASSQDPPTSGSSDEQFF. The CDR3 DNA reads TGCGCCAGCAGCCAAGATCCCCCTACTAGCGGGAGTTCCGATGAGCAGTTCTTC.